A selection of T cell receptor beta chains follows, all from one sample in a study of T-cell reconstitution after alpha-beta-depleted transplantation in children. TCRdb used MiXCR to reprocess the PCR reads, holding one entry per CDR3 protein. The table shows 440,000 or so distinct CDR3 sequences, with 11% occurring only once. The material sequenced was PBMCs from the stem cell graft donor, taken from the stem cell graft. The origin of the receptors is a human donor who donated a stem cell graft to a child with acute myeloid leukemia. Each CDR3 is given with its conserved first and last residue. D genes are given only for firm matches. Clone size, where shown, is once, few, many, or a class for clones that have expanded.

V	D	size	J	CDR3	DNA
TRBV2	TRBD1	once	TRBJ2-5	CASRPRTGIGETQYF	TGTGCCAGCAGGCCGCGGACAGGGATCGGGGAGACCCAGTACTTC
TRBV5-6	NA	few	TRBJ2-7	CASSLHGTTFFYEQYF	TGTGCCAGCAGCTTGCACGGGACAACGTTTTTCTACGAGCAGTACTTC
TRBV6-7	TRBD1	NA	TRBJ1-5	CASSYPTGVLVQPQHF	TGTGCCAGCAGTTACCCGACAGGGGTTTTAGTACAGCCCCAGCATTTT
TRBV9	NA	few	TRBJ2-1	CASSEQGSSYNEQFF	TGTGCCAGCAGCGAACAGGGAAGCTCCTACAATGAGCAGTTCTTC
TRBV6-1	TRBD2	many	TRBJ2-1	CASSPWGAGVDEQFF	TGTGCCAGCAGTCCCTGGGGAGCGGGAGTTGATGAGCAGTTCTTC
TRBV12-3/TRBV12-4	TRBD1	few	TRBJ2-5	CASSTGQISPETQYF	TGTGCCAGCAGTACGGGACAGATTTCTCCAGAGACCCAGTACTTC
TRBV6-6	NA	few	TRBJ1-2	CASSLLAYTF	TGTGCCAGCAGTCTACTGGCTTACACCTTC
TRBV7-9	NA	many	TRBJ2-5	CASSLESLYQETQYF	TGTGCCAGCAGCTTAGAGAGTCTCTACCAAGAGACCCAGTACTTC
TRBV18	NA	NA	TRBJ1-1	CASSPDRASEGAFF	TGTGCCAGCTCACCAGACCGGGCCTCGGAGGGAGCTTTCTTT
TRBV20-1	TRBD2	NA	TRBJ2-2	CSARRGGLANTGELFF	TGCAGTGCTAGGAGGGGGGGACTAGCGAACACCGGGGAGCTGTTTTTT
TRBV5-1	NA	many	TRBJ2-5	CASSLVRDRGETQYF	TGCGCCAGCAGCTTGGTGCGGGATAGGGGGGAGACCCAGTACTTC
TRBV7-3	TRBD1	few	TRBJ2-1	CASSLIGTGGTDEQFF	TGTGCCAGCAGCTTAATAGGGACAGGGGGGACCGATGAGCAGTTCTTC
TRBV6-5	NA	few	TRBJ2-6	CASSYRRAGDDSGANVLTF	TGTGCCAGCAGTTACAGACGTGCAGGGGACGACTCTGGGGCCAACGTCCTGACTTTC
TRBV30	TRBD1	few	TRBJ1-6	CAWRQGQGKHSPLHF	TGTGCCTGGAGGCAAGGACAGGGAAAGCATTCACCCCTCCACTTT
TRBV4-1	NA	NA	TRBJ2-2	CASSHPSGGGGELFF	TGCGCCAGCAGCCACCCCTCCGGTGGAGGCGGGGAGCTGTTTTTT
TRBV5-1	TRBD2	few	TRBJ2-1	CASSLDTGTSGRAKFF	TGCGCCAGCAGCTTGGATACAGGGACTAGCGGGAGGGCCAAGTTCTTC
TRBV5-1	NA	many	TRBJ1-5	CASSLAGDSNQPQHF	TGCGCCAGCAGCTTGGCCGGGGATAGCAATCAGCCCCAGCATTTT
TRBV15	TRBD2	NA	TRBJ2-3	CATSRGGSTDTQYF	TGTGCCACTAGCCGGGGGGGGAGCACAGATACGCAGTATTTT
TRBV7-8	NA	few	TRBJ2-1	CASSLIGLENNEQFF	TGTGCCAGCAGCTTAATCGGGCTAGAGAACAATGAGCAGTTCTTC
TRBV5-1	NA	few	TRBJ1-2	CASNFRGEINGYTF	TGCGCCAGCAACTTTCGGGGCGAGATAAATGGCTACACCTTC
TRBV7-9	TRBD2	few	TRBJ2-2	CASSLVAGENTGELFF	TGTGCCAGCAGCTTAGTAGCGGGGGAGAACACCGGGGAGCTGTTTTTT
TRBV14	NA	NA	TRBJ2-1	CASSQGRGSSYNEQFF	TGTGCCAGCAGCCAAGGTCGTGGAAGCTCCTACAATGAGCAGTTCTTC
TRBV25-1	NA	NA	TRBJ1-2	CASSAGIGYTF	TGTGCCAGCAGTGCGGGGATTGGCTACACCTTC
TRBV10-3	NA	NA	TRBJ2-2	CATQGRSVTGELFF	TGTGCCACCCAGGGGCGGTCGGTCACCGGGGAGCTGTTTTTT
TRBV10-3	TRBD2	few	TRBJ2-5	CAISSPGLAVQETQYF	TGTGCCATCAGCTCCCCGGGACTAGCGGTTCAAGAGACCCAGTACTTC
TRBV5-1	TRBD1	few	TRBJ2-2	CASRSTGTGTPGELFF	TGCGCCAGCAGATCCACCGGGACAGGGACTCCCGGGGAGCTGTTTTTT
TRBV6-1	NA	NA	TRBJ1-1	CASSQALAGTEAFF	TGTGCCAGCAGTCAAGCCCTGGCGGGCACTGAAGCTTTCTTT
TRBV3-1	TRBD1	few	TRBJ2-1	CASSLTGVEQFF	TGTGCCAGCAGCCTGACAGGGGTCGAGCAGTTCTTC
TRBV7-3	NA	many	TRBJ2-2	CASSHDMAGELFF	TGTGCCAGCAGCCACGACATGGCCGGGGAGCTGTTTTTT
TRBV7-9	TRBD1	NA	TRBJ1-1	CASSLDGTGGSAFF	TGTGCCAGCAGCTTAGACGGGACAGGGGGGTCAGCTTTCTTT
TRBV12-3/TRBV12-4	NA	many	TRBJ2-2	CASSLFRDAGELFF	TGTGCCAGCAGTTTATTTAGGGACGCCGGGGAGCTGTTTTTT
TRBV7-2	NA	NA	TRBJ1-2	CASSSAAFNYGYTF	TGTGCCAGCAGCTCCGCGGCGTTTAACTATGGCTACACCTTC
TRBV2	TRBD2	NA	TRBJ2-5	CASTRAGGPETQYF	TGTGCCAGCACAAGAGCGGGGGGGCCCGAGACCCAGTACTTC
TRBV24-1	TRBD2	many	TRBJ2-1	CATSDTSGGVSGEQFF	TGTGCCACCAGTGATACTAGCGGGGGGGTGTCTGGAGAGCAGTTCTTC
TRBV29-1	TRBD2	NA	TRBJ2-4	CSARFSWTSGLAKNIQYF	TGCAGCGCCCGGTTTAGTTGGACTAGCGGATTAGCCAAAAACATTCAGTACTTC
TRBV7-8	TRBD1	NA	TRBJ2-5	CASSAGPEGQQETQYF	TGTGCCAGCAGCGCCGGCCCCGAGGGACAGCAAGAGACCCAGTACTTC
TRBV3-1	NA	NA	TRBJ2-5	CASSQDLGPVETQYF	TGTGCCAGCAGCCAAGACTTAGGCCCGGTAGAGACCCAGTACTTC